This T cell receptor (beta chain) was recovered during a study of HIV-infected patients and healthy controls. The table lists this clonotype with many counts. Follow-up blood was drawn about 14 weeks, roughly three months, after antiretroviral therapy began. All unsorted peripheral T cells were captured because whole blood was used without fractionation. RNA came from under 3 ml of peripheral blood. cDNA was made from about 480 ng RNA using alpha and beta constant primers. Each of the alpha and beta chains got its own library through chain-specific third strand synthesis with indices. Ligation attached cDNA to a 5' RACE adapter that carried a random hexamer and SP2 site. One entry per CDR3 protein, called by TCRdb with MiXCR from the 5' RACE reads. The sample carries about 5,000 distinct CDR3 sequences, 20% recorded once. The CDR3 extends over 13 amino acids. V shed 7 bases and J 4 bases; nucleotides not matched to a gene: 7. Looked up from germline, CDR1 is SQVTM and CDR2 is ANQGSEA.

The chain recombines TRBV29-1 with TRBJ1-1; 9 bases match TRBD1. This clonotype was obtained from an adult with HIV infection. The sample here was blood, taken during antiretroviral therapy. The CDR3 reads CSARRQGGTEAFF. The DNA of the CDR3 is TGCAGCGCCAGACGACAGGGGGGCACTGAAGCTTTCTTT.